The 2 T cell receptor beta chains listed next were all sequenced from one sample in a study of blood T cell repertoires in COVID-19. TCRdb's table, derived via immunoSEQ multiplex PCR, lists solely in-frame clones and lacks some. The sample has tens of thousands of clones, around 85% seen once. Sequencing input: peripheral blood. These receptor sequences come from a man in his forties with acute or convalescent COVID-19.

The J gene is TRBJ1-5, the V gene TRBV7-2, with TRBD1 identical over 11 bases. CDR3 length: 14 residues. After removal of 5 bases from V and 8 bases from J, the junction contained 5 bases not matched to a gene. Germline loops: CDR1 SGHTA, CDR2 FQGNSA. The CDR3 coding sequence is TGTGCCAGCAGCACCGGACAGGGGGCGAAGCCCCAGCATTTT. It specifies CASSTGQGAKPQHF.

This clone came up once. This rearrangement joins TRBV9 to TRBJ1-2; TRBD1 matches at 7 bases. The V gene end was trimmed by 4 bases and the J gene end by 4 bases; junction bases not matched to a gene: 13. This CDR3 comprises 16 residues. CDR1 SGDLS and CDR2 YYNGEE come from the germline V gene. The CDR3 region has the DNA TGTGCCAGCAGCCCCTGGCTCCGGGACAGCTCCTATGGCTACACCTTC. This translates into CASSPWLRDSSYGYTF.